Listed below are T cell receptor beta chains from one sample, sequenced in a study of technical replicates of blood from several donors. The assay was immunoSEQ multiplex PCR, and TCRdb's table has in-frame clones only and misses some. The data contain approximately 58,000 clones, 80% to 90% of them singletons. Sequenced material: PBMCs. The receptors come from a human donor in good health. Some clones in this sample may be carry-over from other donors' samples. Each CDR3 is given with its conserved first and last residue. The order of the fields is clone size, D gene, J gene, V gene, CDR3 length, CDR3 protein, CDR3 DNA. A D gene is named only where the DNA matches it firmly. Clone size is stated in some rows and not others, as once, few, many or a class when expanded.

>once|TRBD1|TRBJ2-2|TRBV19|16
CASSQRTGGAPGELFF
TGTGCCAGTAGTCAGCGGACAGGGGGCGCCCCCGGGGAGCTGTTTTTT
>NA|TRBD1|TRBJ1-6|TRBV2|16
CASSGTGSSYNSPLHF
TGTGCCAGCAGTGGGACAGGTAGCTCCTATAATTCACCCCTCCACTTT
>NA|TRBD2|TRBJ2-1|TRBV7-2|17
CASSLFTLADLYNEQFF
TGTGCCAGCAGCTTATTCACCCTAGCGGACCTCTACAATGAGCAGTTCTTC
>NA|TRBD2|TRBJ2-5|TRBV7-9|15
CASSPGLAGEETQYF
TGTGCCAGCAGCCCGGGACTAGCGGGAGAAGAGACCCAGTACTTC
>NA|TRBD2|TRBJ2-7|TRBV7-2|14
CASSSSGGSYEQYF
TGTGCCAGCAGCTCTAGCGGAGGCTCCTACGAGCAGTACTTC
>NA|TRBD2|TRBJ2-1|TRBV19|16
CASSIALAGANNEQFF
TGTGCCAGTAGTATAGCACTAGCGGGGGCAAACAATGAGCAGTTCTTC
>NA|TRBD2|TRBJ2-1|TRBV5-3|16
CASTRARRGGLNEQFF
TGTGCCAGTACCCGTGCCCGGCGGGGGGGCCTCAATGAGCAGTTCTTC
>NA|TRBD1|TRBJ2-3|TRBV23-1|16
CASSRNRDRSTDTQYF
TGCGCCAGCTCCCGCAACCGGGACAGGAGCACAGATACGCAGTATTTT
>NA|TRBD1|TRBJ1-2|TRBV10-2|17
CASSSTGTGGDKYGYTF
TGCGCCAGCAGCAGCACCGGGACAGGGGGCGATAAGTATGGCTACACCTTC
>once|NA|TRBJ2-3|TRBV5-1|12
CASSLDVTPTHF
TGCGCCAGCAGCTTGGATGTGACACCAACGCATTTT
>NA|TRBD2|TRBJ2-2|TRBV7-7|15
CASSLGREGTGELFF
TGTGCCAGCAGCTTAGGGCGGGAGGGGACCGGGGAGCTGTTTTTT
>once|TRBD1|TRBJ1-6|TRBV7-9|17
CASTPVGGGLSNSPLHF
TGTGCCAGCACCCCTGTCGGAGGGGGCTTATCCAATTCACCCCTCCACTTT